In this sample, the clone carrying this T cell receptor beta chain turned up once. These data come from a study of control samples from healthy donors and cancer patients. This CDR3 spans 14 amino acids. The germline CDR1 and CDR2 sequences are SGHNT and YENEEA. The germline V and J ends were trimmed by 3 bases and 6 bases, with 15 bases remaining between them. The protocol was immunoSEQ multiplex PCR, while the TCRdb copy is restricted to in-frame clones and leaves out a portion. This sample has some 160,000 clones, with 75% to 90% found just once. The rearrangement uses TRBV11-3 and TRBJ2-7, with D perhaps TRBD1 or TRBD2 (5 bases each). The clonotype was recovered from a man aged 30-40 years in good health. The specimen was blood. CDR3 amino acids: CASSLGVTVAEQYF. CDR3 DNA: TGTGCCAGCAGCTTGGGGGTGACAGTTGCCGAGCAGTACTTC.